Listed below are T cell receptor beta chains from one sample, sequenced in a study of cytomegalovirus exposure and HLA in healthy donors. Only in-frame clones appear in the TCRdb table, and some are missing; sequencing was by immunoSEQ multiplex PCR. The sample shows 130,000 or so clones, more than 60% of them seen only once. Sample: PBMCs. The origin of the receptors is a woman aged 55-69 years in good health and CMV-seronegative. CDR3s include the opening cysteine and the closing phenylalanine or tryptophan. The order of the fields is J gene, clone size, V gene, D gene, CDR3 DNA, CDR3 protein. A D gene is named only where the DNA matches it firmly. Clone size is stated in some rows and not others, as once, few, many or a class when expanded.

>TRBJ1-2|NA|TRBV4-1|NA
TGCGCCAGCAGCCAAACCTTAACACCTAACTATGGCTACACCTTC
CASSQTLTPNYGYTF
>TRBJ2-3|NA|TRBV4-2|TRBD2
TGTGCCAGCAGCCAGTCTAGCGGGCTGGAGACAGATACGCAGTATTTT
CASSQSSGLETDTQYF
>TRBJ2-2|once|TRBV5-4|NA
TGTGCCAGCGGGGGACAGAACACCGGGGAGCTGTTTTTT
CASGGQNTGELFF
>TRBJ1-6|NA|TRBV7-9|NA
TGTGCCAGCAGCTTGGAGACAGCGACCCTGGGTTCCCTCCACTTT
CASSLETATLGSLHF
>TRBJ1-2|NA|TRBV5-1|TRBD1
TGCGCCAGCAGCTTTCGACAGGGTGCCGGCTACACCTTC
CASSFRQGAGYTF
>TRBJ2-1|few|TRBV5-1|TRBD2
TGCGCCAGCACCAGGGCTTCTAGCGGGAGTACCACCTACAATGAGCAGTTCTTC
CASTRASSGSTTYNEQFF
>TRBJ2-7|NA|TRBV28|NA
TGTGCCAGCAGTTCCATTTCGCAGGGGAACGGCTACGAGCAGTACTTC
CASSSISQGNGYEQYF
>TRBJ1-3|NA|TRBV11-1|NA
TGTGCCAGCGGTAAAGAAACGGGATCCGGAAACACCATATATTTT
CASGKETGSGNTIYF
>TRBJ1-6|NA|TRBV27|NA
TGTGCCAGCAGTTTATCCACGGCAGGCTCACCCCTCCACTTT
CASSLSTAGSPLHF
>TRBJ2-3|NA|TRBV4-2|NA
TGTGCCAGCAGCCAAGGCGCAAGGAGGAGAGATACGCAGTATTTT
CASSQGARRRDTQYF
>TRBJ2-7|NA|TRBV6-5|NA
TGTGCCAGCGGGACTCCCAAGACCTACGAGCAGTACTTC
CASGTPKTYEQYF
>TRBJ2-1|NA|TRBV5-1|NA
TGCGCCAGCAGCTTGGGGCGGTTGAGCTCCTACAATGAGCAGTTCTTC
CASSLGRLSSYNEQFF
>TRBJ2-1|NA|TRBV6-5|TRBD2
TGTGCCAGCCGGGACTATCTTACTAATGAGCAGTTCTTC
CASRDYLTNEQFF
>TRBJ2-1|NA|TRBV19|NA
TGTGCCAGTAGTAGGCCGGGACTGACGTACAATGAGCAGTTCTTC
CASSRPGLTYNEQFF
>TRBJ2-7|NA|TRBV7-8|TRBD1
TGTGCCAGCAGCTCGTACTCCGGGACAGGCTCCTACGAGCAGTACTTC
CASSSYSGTGSYEQYF
>TRBJ2-4|NA|TRBV5-1|TRBD1
TGCGCCAGCAGCTTGGGACAGAGGACAGGGGGCGATGAAAACATTCAGTACTTC
CASSLGQRTGGDENIQYF
>TRBJ2-3|NA|TRBV5-4|TRBD2
TGTGCCAGCAGCTTGCCCTCCCTGGGACTAGCCCCGGTGACGCAGTATTTT
CASSLPSLGLAPVTQYF
>TRBJ2-1|few|TRBV9|TRBD2
TGTGCCAGCAGCGTAGCTAGCGGGGCCTCGGGTGAGCAGTTCTTC
CASSVASGASGEQFF
>TRBJ1-2|few|TRBV19|TRBD1
TGTGCCAGTAGTATCCTGACAGGGGCGGGTGGCTACACCTTC
CASSILTGAGGYTF
>TRBJ2-7|once|TRBV29-1|NA
TGCAGCGTTGTTCAGGGGACCTACGAGCAGTACTTC
CSVVQGTYEQYF
>TRBJ1-4|NA|TRBV4-3|NA
TGCGCCAGCAGCCAAGAAGGCGCGAGGGGGGAAAAACTGTTTTTT
CASSQEGARGEKLFF
>TRBJ2-2|NA|TRBV15|TRBD2
TGTGCCACCAGCAGAGAACTAGCGGGGGGAAGGACCGGGGAGCTGTTTTTT
CATSRELAGGRTGELFF
>TRBJ1-4|NA|TRBV2|NA
TGTGCCAGCAGTGATGACAGGAATGAAAAACTGTTTTTT
CASSDDRNEKLFF